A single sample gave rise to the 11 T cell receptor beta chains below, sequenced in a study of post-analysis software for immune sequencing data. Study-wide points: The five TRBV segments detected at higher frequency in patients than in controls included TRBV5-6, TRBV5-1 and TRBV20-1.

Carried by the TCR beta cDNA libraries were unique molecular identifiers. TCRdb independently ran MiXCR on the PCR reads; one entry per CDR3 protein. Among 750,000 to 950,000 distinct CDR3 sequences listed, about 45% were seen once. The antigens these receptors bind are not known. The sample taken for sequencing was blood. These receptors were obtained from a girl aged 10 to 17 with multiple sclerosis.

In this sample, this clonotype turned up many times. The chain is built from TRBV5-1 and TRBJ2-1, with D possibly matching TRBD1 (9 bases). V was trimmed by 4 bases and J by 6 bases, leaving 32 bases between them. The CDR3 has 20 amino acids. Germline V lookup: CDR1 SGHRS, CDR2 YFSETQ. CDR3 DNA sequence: TGCGCCAGCAGCGTAACAGGGGGCTGGACCCTAAGCGGGAGTCGCAATGAGCAGTTCTTC. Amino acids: CASSVTGGWTLSGSRNEQFF. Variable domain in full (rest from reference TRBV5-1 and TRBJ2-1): KAGVTQTPRYLIKTRGQQVTLSCSPISGHRSVSWYQQTPGQGLQFLFEYFSETQRNKGNFPGRFSGRQFSNSRSEMNVSTLELGDSALYLCASSVTGGWTLSGSRNEQFFGPGTRLTVL.

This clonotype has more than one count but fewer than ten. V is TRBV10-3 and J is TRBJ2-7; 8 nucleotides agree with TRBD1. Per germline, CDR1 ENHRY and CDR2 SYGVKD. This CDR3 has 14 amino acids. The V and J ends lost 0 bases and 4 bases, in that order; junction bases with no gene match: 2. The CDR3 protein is CAISESRDRYEQYF. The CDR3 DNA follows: TGTGCCATCAGTGAGTCGAGGGACAGGTACGAGCAGTACTTC.

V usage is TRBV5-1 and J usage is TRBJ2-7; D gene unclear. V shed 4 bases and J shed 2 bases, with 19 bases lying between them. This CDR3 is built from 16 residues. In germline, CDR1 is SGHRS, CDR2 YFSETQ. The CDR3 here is CASSPGPGRSTYEQYF. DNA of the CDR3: TGCGCCAGCAGCCCAGGCCCAGGCCGGTCAACCTACGAGCAGTACTTC.

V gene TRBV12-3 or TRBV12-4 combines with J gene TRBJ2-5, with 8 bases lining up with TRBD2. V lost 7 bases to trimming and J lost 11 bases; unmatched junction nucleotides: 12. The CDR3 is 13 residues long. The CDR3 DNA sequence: TGTGCCAGCACCCTCGGGGCGGGAGGTGTGCAGTACTTC. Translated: CASTLGAGGVQYF.

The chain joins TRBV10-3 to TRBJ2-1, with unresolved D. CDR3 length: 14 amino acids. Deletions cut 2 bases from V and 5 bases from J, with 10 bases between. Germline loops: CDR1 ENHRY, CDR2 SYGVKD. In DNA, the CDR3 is TGTGCCATCAGTGAGCGGCTAGACAACAATGAGCAGTTCTTC. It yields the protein CAISERLDNNEQFF.

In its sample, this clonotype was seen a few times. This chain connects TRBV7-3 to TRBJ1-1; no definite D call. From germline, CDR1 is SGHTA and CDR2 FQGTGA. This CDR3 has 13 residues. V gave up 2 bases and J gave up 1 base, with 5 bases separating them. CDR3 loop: CASSLLSNTEAFF. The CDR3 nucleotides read TGTGCCAGCAGCTTACTCTCGAACACTGAAGCTTTCTTT.

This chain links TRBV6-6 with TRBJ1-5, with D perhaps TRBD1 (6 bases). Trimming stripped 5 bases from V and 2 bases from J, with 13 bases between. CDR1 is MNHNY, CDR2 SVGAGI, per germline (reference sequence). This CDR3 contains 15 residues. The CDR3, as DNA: TGTGCCAGCAGTACAGGGATGCGGGGCAATCAGCCCCAGCATTTT. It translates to CASSTGMRGNQPQHF.

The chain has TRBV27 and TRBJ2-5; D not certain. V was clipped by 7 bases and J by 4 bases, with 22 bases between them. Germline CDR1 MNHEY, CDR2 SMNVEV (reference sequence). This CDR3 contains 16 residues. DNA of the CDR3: TGTGCCAGCAAACCTAAAAGATCGTCCATGTCAGAGACCCAGTACTTC. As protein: CASKPKRSSMSETQYF.

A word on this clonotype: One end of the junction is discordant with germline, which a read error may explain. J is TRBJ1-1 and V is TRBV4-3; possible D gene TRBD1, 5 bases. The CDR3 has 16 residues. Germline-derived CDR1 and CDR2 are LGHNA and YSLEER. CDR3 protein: CANSQVVTFRGTEAFF. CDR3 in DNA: TGCGCCAACAGCCAAGTGGTAACGTTTAGGGGCACTGAAGCTTTCTTT.

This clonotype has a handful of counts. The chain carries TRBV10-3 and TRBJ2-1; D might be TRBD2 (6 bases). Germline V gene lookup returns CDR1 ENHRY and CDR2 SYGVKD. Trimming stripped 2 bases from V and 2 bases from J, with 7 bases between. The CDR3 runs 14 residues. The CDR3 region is CAISEPGAYNEQFF. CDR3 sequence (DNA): TGTGCCATCAGTGAGCCGGGAGCCTACAATGAGCAGTTCTTC.

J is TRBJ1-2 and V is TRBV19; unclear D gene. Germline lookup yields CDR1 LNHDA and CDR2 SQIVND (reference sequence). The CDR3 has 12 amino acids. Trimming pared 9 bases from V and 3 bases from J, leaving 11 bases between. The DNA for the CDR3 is TGTGCCAGCTCTAAGGGTGACTATGGCTACACCTTC. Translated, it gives CASSKGDYGYTF.